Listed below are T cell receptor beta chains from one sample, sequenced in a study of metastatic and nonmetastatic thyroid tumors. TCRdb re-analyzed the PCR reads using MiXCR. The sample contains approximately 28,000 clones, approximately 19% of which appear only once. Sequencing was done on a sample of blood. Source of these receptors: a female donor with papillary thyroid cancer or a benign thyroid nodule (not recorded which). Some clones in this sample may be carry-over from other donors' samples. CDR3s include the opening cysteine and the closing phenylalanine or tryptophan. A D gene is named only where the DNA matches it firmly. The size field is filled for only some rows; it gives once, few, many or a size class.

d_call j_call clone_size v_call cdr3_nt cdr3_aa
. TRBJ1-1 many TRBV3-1 TGTGCCAGCGCTGGGGGCGGGGATGAAGCTTTCTTT CASAGGGDEAFF
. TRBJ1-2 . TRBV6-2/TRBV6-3 TGTGTCAGCACCCAATCTCATGGCCGTTATGGCTACACCTTC CVSTQSHGRYGYTF
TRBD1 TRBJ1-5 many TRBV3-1 TGTGCCAGCAGCCAAGTCTTTACAGGGGATTGTAATCAGCCCCAGCATTTT CASSQVFTGDCNQPQHF
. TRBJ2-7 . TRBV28 TGTGCCAGCAGTTTCGCAGGTTTCCGCACCGAGCAGTACTTC CASSFAGFRTEQYF
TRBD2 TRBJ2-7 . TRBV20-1 TGCAGTGCTAGAGAGGTGGGAGGGAGCTCCTACGAGCAGTACTTC CSAREVGGSSYEQYF
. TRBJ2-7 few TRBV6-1 TGTGCCAGCAGTGAATCGGCACTTAGCTACGAGCAGTACTTC CASSESALSYEQYF
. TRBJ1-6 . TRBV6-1 TGTGCCAGCAGTGAGGGACGAATCTTTAATTCACCCCTCCACTTT CASSEGRIFNSPLHF
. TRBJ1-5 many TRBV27 TGTGCCAGCAGGGTTACAGTGAATCAGCCCCAGCATTTT CASRVTVNQPQHF
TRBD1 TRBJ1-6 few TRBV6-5 TGTGCCAGCAGTTACTCGGGGGACAGGGTCAATTCACCCCTCCACTTT CASSYSGDRVNSPLHF
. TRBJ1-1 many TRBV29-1 TGCAGCGTTGAAGAGACAGGCGAGGGCACTGAAGCTTTCTTT CSVEETGEGTEAFF
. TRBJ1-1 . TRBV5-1 TGCGCCAGCAGCTTGGAGGGGGGGTCGATTGAAGCTTTCTTT CASSLEGGSIEAFF
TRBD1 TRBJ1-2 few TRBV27 TGTGCCAGCAGTCCAAGGACAGGGACTCTCTATGGCTACACCTTC CASSPRTGTLYGYTF
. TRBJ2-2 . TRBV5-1 TGCGCCAGCAGCTCTCCCGGGAGTGGCGCCGGGGAGCTGTTTTTT CASSSPGSGAGELFF
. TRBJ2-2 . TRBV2 TGTGCCAGCAGTGCCTGGGAGACAACGAACACCGGGGAGCTGTTTTTT CASSAWETTNTGELFF
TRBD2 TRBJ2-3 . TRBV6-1 TGTGCCAGCAGTGAAATGAGCGGGAGCGGAGATACGCAGTATTTT CASSEMSGSGDTQYF
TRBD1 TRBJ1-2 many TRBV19 TGTGCCAGTAGTTCTGGACAGGGGTATGGCTACACCTTC CASSSGQGYGYTF
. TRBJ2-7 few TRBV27 TGTGCCAGCAGTCCACGTTACTGGGGGTACGAGCAGTACTTC CASSPRYWGYEQYF
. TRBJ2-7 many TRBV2 TGTGCCAGCAGTGCCCAGGCCTACGAGCAGTACTTC CASSAQAYEQYF
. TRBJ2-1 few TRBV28 TGTGCCAGCAGTTTATACCAGGAGGGCGCGGGGTTCTTT CASSLYQEGAGFF
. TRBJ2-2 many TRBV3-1 TGTGCCAGCAGCCCCCTTCCGACCCCGAACACCGGGGAGCTGTTTTTT CASSPLPTPNTGELFF
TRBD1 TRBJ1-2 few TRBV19 TGTGCCAGTAGTATCGGCAGGGGGGGCTACACCTTC CASSIGRGGYTF
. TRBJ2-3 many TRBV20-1 TGCAGTGCTAGACACCTCAGTAGGGACACAGATACGCAGTATTTT CSARHLSRDTDTQYF
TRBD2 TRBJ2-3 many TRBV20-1 TGCAGTGCTAGAGAAGGAGGTTGGGCTAGCGGGTTCACAGATACGCAGTATTTT CSAREGGWASGFTDTQYF
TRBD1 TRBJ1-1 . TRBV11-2 TGTGCTAGCAGCTTAAACAGGGGGCTTGGCATTGAAGCTTTCTTT CASSLNRGLGIEAFF
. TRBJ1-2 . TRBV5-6 TGTGCCAGCAGAGCTTGGGGAATTCGGCTCTATGGCTACACCTTC CASRAWGIRLYGYTF
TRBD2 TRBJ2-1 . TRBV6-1 TGTGCCAGCTTACAAGGACTAGCGTCCCTCAATGAGCAGTTCTTC CASLQGLASLNEQFF
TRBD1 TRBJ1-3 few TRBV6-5 TGTGCCAGCAGTTTGTACAGGGGATCGGGAAACACCATATATTTT CASSLYRGSGNTIYF
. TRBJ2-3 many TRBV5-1 TGCGCCAGCAGCTTAAAAGATACGCAGTATTTT CASSLKDTQYF
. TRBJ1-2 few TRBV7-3 TGTGCCAGCAGCAACGGCGGGGCCACCTTC CASSNGGATF
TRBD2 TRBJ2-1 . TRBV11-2 TGTGCCAGCAGCCCAACAAGACTAGCGGACTACAATGAGCAGTTCTTC CASSPTRLADYNEQFF
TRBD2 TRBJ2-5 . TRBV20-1 TGCAGTGAAGGTCTAGCGGGAGGGCCCGTGAAAAAGACCCAGTACTTC CSEGLAGGPVKKTQYF
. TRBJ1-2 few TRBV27 TGTGCCAGCAGTTTATCGGGGAGGTTCTATGGCTACACCTTC CASSLSGRFYGYTF
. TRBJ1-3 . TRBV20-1 TGCAGTGCTGCCCACAGTTCGACTGGAAACACCATATATTTT CSAAHSSTGNTIYF
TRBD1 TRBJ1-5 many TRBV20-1 TGCAGTGCTAGTAAGGCGGAGTCAGGGGGCTCGCCCCAGCATTTT CSASKAESGGSPQHF
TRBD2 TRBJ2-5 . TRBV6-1 TGTGCCAGCAGTGTGCAGACGGGAGGTCAAGAGACCCAGTACTTC CASSVQTGGQETQYF
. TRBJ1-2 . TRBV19 TGTGCCAGTAGTATTTGGGGTGATTATGGCTACACCTTC CASSIWGDYGYTF
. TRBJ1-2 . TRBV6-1 TGTGCCAGCAGCCAACCCTCAGGTAACCCTGCCTATGGCTACACCTTC CASSQPSGNPAYGYTF
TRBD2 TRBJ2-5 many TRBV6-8 TGTGCCAGCAACCCTACTAGCGGGGGGGCCGAAGAGACCCAGTACTTC CASNPTSGGAEETQYF
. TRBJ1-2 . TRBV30 TGTGCCTGGAGCCGACTTGATTCCGACTATGGCTACACCTTC CAWSRLDSDYGYTF
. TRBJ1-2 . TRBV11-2 TGTGCCAGCAGCTCAAAACTAGGAGGAGTGGTCTATGGCTACACCTTC CASSSKLGGVVYGYTF
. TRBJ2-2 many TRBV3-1 TGTGCCAGCAGCCAAGAATCCCACACCGGGGAGCTGTTTTTT CASSQESHTGELFF
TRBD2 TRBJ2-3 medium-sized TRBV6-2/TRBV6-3 TGTGCCAGCAGTTACACCCTCGGAAAGCGGGGACCTACAGATACGCAGTATTTT CASSYTLGKRGPTDTQYF
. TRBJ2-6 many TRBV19 TGTGCCAGTAGTATCGAGAGAGCCAACGTCCTGACTTTC CASSIERANVLTF
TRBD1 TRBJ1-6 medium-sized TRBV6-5 TGTGCCAGCAGTTACTCCCGGGACAGCAGTTCACCCCTCCACTTT CASSYSRDSSSPLHF
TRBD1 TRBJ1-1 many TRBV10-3 TGTGCCAGCCACGGACAGGGTGGAACTGAAGCTTTCTTT CASHGQGGTEAFF
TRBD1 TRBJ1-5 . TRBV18 TGTGCCAGCTCACCGACAGGGGGAAGGCAGCCCCAGCATTTT CASSPTGGRQPQHF